A selection of T cell receptor beta chains follows, all from one sample in a study of shared clonotypes between healthy human individuals. The protocol was immunoSEQ multiplex PCR, while the TCRdb copy is restricted to in-frame clones and leaves out a portion. This table has 2,500,000 or so clones, roughly 92% appearing once. The source material was naive CD4+ T cells sorted from blood. The source of these receptors is a man in his late teens or twenties in good health. The CDR3 runs from the conserved cysteine through the conserved F or W. A D gene is named only where the DNA matches it firmly. Expanded clones are given a class, and other clones once, few, many or no size at all.

TRBJ1-2 NA NA TRBV10-3 CAISESGQPYGYTF TGTGCCATCAGTGAGTCCGGACAGCCCTATGGCTACACCTTC
TRBJ2-7 NA NA TRBV5-1 CASSRWDRGEEQYF TGCGCCAGCAGCCGATGGGACCGCGGTGAGGAGCAGTACTTC
TRBJ1-5 NA NA TRBV19 CASSIVGYASLNQPQHF TGTGCCAGTAGTATAGTAGGCTACGCCTCACTCAATCAGCCCCAGCATTTT
TRBJ2-3 once NA TRBV2 CASSGRAPDTQYF TGTGCCAGCAGTGGGAGGGCCCCAGATACGCAGTATTTT
TRBJ2-7 NA TRBD1 TRBV18 CASSPPGQGEEQYF TGTGCCAGCTCACCCCCGGGACAGGGGGAAGAGCAGTACTTC
TRBJ1-3 NA NA TRBV19 CASSIKGSAGNTIYF TGTGCCAGTAGTATTAAGGGATCAGCTGGAAACACCATATATTTT
TRBJ2-4 NA NA TRBV2 CASSPQSLGLAKNIQYF TGTGCCAGCAGTCCTCAATCTTTAGGGCTAGCCAAAAACATTCAGTACTTC
TRBJ2-5 NA TRBD2 TRBV14 CASSQDLQRGGSQYF TGTGCCAGCAGCCAAGACCTCCAGCGGGGGGGATCCCAGTACTTC
TRBJ1-3 once TRBD1 TRBV7-2 CASSSGQSGNTIYF TGTGCCAGCAGCTCGGGACAGTCCGGAAACACCATATATTTT
TRBJ1-1 NA NA TRBV15 CATSRDRVNTEAFF TGTGCCACCAGCAGAGACAGGGTAAACACTGAAGCTTTCTTT
TRBJ2-5 NA NA TRBV5-6 CASSLAGGLETQYF TGTGCCAGCAGCTTGGCCGGGGGATTGGAGACCCAGTACTTC
TRBJ1-2 NA TRBD1 TRBV10-3 CAISSGTEYGYTF TGTGCCATCAGTTCGGGGACAGAATATGGCTACACCTTC
TRBJ1-3 NA NA TRBV19 CASSRPVSGNTIYF TGTGCCAGTAGTCGGCCAGTCTCTGGAAACACCATATATTTT
TRBJ2-1 NA TRBD2 TRBV19 CASSSRTSGGTVWRNEQFF TGTGCCAGTAGTAGCAGAACTAGCGGGGGGACTGTGTGGAGGAATGAGCAGTTCTTC
TRBJ1-1 few NA TRBV7-3 CASSWPGHKMNTEAFF TGTGCCAGCAGCTGGCCGGGACACAAAATGAACACTGAAGCTTTCTTT
TRBJ2-3 NA NA TRBV7-9 CASSLSGMPTTDTQYF TGTGCCAGCAGCTTATCTGGGATGCCCACGACAGATACGCAGTATTTT
TRBJ1-5 NA TRBD1 TRBV7-2 CASSRDRERYQPQHF TGTGCCAGCAGCCGGGACAGGGAGCGTTATCAGCCCCAGCATTTT
TRBJ2-2 NA TRBD1 TRBV19 CASRDRGIGELFF TGTGCCAGCCGGGACAGGGGTATCGGGGAGCTGTTTTTT
TRBJ2-7 NA NA TRBV7-9 CASSLPTAGDYEQYF TGTGCCAGCAGCTTACCCACAGCGGGCGACTACGAGCAGTACTTC
TRBJ2-7 few TRBD2 TRBV2 CASSEAPAGDQYF TGTGCCAGCAGTGAAGCGCCAGCGGGAGACCAGTACTTC
TRBJ2-5 NA NA TRBV5-6 CASSFRSIVVVGGTQYF TGTGCCAGCAGCTTTAGATCAATAGTGGTTGTAGGTGGGACCCAGTACTTC
TRBJ1-3 once NA TRBV5-1 CASSPPQGSGNTIYF TGCGCCAGCAGTCCCCCCCAAGGGTCTGGAAACACCATATATTTT
TRBJ2-1 few TRBD2 TRBV9 CASHSGNSYNEQFF TGTGCCAGCCATAGCGGGAACTCCTACAATGAGCAGTTCTTC
TRBJ2-5 NA NA TRBV19 CASSIGKKETQYF TGTGCCAGTAGTATAGGCAAGAAAGAGACCCAGTACTTC
TRBJ1-5 NA NA TRBV19 CASNAAAGWDQPQHF TGTGCCAGTAACGCGGCAGCAGGGTGGGATCAGCCCCAGCATTTT
TRBJ2-3 NA TRBD1 TRBV6-5 CASRRDSATDTQYF TGTGCCAGCAGACGGGACAGCGCCACAGATACGCAGTATTTT
TRBJ1-1 NA NA TRBV30 CAWGIGYTEAFF TGTGCCTGGGGTATAGGATACACTGAAGCTTTCTTT
TRBJ1-2 NA TRBD1 TRBV4-1 CASSQMVTGFGYTF TGCGCCAGCAGCCAAATGGTGACAGGGTTTGGCTACACCTTC